This T cell receptor (beta chain) was identified in a study of technical replicates of blood from a few donors. Method: immunoSEQ multiplex PCR; TCRdb's copy keeps in-frame clones and lacks some. The sample lists 60,000 to 85,000 clones; around 97% were seen once. The TCR was taken from a human donor in good health. Input material: T cells isolated from PBMCs.

In nucleotides, the CDR3 is TGTGCCAGCAGTTTGGGGACAGTCGACCACTACAATGAGCAGTTCTTC. It codes for CASSLGTVDHYNEQFF. The gene calls are TRBV6-5 and TRBJ2-1, with 7 nucleotides matching TRBD1. The germline CDR1 and CDR2 sequences are MNHEY and SVGAGI. This CDR3 comprises 16 residues. The J segment lost 3 bases and the V segment lost 4 bases, leaving 9 bases of the junction unmatched.